This T cell receptor beta chain was observed in a study of blood T cell repertoires in COVID-19. The wider study: Both acute and convalescent COVID-19 samples were obtained from the United States, Italy and Spain.

Under the authors' procedure: By means of reference gene primer amplification, nucleated cell counts were estimated. The repertoire was sequenced with immunoSEQ multiplex PCR; TCRdb's copy has only in-frame clones and lacks some. Clone size and the V and J calls come from that table; the DNA yielded D and trimming. The table lists roughly 230,000 clones, about 91% of them singletons. The CDR3 has 16 amino acids. V trimming: 1 base; J trimming: 4 bases; junction bases outside the gene matches: 6. Germline CDR1 reads SGHTA; CDR2 reads FQGNSA. The V call is TRBV7-2, the J call TRBJ2-3; 9 nucleotides align to TRBD2. The specimen was peripheral blood. The receptor was isolated from a middle-aged woman who had recovered from COVID-19. CDR3 protein: CASSLVAGGAADTQYF. CDR3 nucleotides: TGTGCCAGCAGCTTAGTGGCGGGGGGGGCGGCAGATACGCAGTATTTT.